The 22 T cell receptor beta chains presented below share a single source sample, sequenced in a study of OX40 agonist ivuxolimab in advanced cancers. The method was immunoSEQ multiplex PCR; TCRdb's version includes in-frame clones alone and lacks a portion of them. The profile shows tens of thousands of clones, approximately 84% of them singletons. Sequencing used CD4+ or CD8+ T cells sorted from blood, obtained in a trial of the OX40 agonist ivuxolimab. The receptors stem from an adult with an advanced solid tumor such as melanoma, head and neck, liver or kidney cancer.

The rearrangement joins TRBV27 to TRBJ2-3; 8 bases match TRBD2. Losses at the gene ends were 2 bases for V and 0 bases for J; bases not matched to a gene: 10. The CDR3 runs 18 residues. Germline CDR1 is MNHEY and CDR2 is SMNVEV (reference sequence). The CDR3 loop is CASSLATEASGSTDTQYF. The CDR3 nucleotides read TGTGCCAGCAGTTTAGCCACGGAGGCTAGCGGGAGCACAGATACGCAGTATTTT.

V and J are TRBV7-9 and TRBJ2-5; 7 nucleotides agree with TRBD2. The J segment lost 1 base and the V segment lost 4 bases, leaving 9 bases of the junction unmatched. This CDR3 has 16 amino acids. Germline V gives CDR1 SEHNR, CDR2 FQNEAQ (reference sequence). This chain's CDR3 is CASSSPLAATQETQYF. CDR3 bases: TGTGCCAGCAGCTCCCCCCTAGCGGCGACCCAAGAGACCCAGTACTTC.

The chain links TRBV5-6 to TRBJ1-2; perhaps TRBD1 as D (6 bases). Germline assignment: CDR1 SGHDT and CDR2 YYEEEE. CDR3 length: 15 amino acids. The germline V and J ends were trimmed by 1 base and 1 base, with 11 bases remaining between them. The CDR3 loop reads CASSLRGAINYGYTF. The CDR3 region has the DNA TGTGCCAGCAGCTTGAGGGGGGCTATTAACTATGGCTACACCTTC.

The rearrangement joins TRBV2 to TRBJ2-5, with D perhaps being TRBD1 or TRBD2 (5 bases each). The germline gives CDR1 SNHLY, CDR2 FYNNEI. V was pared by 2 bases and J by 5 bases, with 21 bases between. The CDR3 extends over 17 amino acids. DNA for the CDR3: TGTGCCAGCAGTGAAAGTGTCGTAGGGGACGCCCGGGAGACCCAGTACTTC. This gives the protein CASSESVVGDARETQYF.

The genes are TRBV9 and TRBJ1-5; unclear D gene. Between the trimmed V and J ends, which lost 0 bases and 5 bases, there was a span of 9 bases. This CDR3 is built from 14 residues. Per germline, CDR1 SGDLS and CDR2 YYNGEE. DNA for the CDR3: TGTGCCAGCAGCGTAGGAGATGCCTATCAGCCCCAGCATTTT. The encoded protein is CASSVGDAYQPQHF.

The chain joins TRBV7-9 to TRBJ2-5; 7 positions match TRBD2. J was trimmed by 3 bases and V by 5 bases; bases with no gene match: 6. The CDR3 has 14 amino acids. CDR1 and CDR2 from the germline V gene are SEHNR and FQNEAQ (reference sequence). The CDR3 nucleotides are TGTGCCAGCAGCCAAAGCGGGGTGGAAGAGACCCAGTACTTC. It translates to CASSQSGVEETQYF.

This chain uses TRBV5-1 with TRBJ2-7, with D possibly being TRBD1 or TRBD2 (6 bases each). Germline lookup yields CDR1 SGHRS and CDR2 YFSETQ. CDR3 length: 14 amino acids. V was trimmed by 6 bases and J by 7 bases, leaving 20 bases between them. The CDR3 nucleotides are TGCGCCAGCACCCAACAGGGAGGCTCGAGAGAGCAGTACTTC. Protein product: CASTQQGGSREQYF.

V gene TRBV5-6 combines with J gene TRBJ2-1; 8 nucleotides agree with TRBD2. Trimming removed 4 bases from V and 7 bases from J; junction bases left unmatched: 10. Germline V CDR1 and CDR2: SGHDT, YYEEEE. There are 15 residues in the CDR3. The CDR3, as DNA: TGTGCCAGCAGCCAGCGGGGGCCGACGGGGAATGAGCAGTTCTTC. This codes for CASSQRGPTGNEQFF.

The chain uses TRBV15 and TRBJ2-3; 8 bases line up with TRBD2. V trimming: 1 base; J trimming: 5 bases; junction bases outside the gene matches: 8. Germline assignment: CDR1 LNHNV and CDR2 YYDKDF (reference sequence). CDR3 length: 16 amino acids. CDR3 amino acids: CATSRGLAGRGDTQYF. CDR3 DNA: TGTGCCACCAGCAGAGGATTAGCGGGGCGGGGAGATACGCAGTATTTT.

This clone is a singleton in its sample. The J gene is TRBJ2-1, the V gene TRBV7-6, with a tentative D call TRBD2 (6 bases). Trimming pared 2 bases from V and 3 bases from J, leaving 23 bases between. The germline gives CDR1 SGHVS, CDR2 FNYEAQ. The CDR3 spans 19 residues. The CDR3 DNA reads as TGTGCCAGCAGCTTACTCACCGGGCTCCGGGAGATGCACTACAATGAGCAGTTCTTC. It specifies CASSLLTGLREMHYNEQFF.

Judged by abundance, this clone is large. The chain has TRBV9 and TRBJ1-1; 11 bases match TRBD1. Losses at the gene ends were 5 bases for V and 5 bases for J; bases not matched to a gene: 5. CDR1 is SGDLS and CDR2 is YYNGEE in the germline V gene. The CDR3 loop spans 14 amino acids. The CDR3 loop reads CASRPGQGETEAFF. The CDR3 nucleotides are TGTGCCAGCAGACCGGGACAGGGGGAAACTGAAGCTTTCTTT.

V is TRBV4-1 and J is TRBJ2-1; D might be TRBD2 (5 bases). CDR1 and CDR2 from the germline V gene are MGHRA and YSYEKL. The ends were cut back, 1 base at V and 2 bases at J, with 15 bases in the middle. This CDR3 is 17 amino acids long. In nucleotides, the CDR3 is TGCGCCAGCAGCCAAGGGACGGGAAGATCTACCTACAATGAGCAGTTCTTC. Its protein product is CASSQGTGRSTYNEQFF.

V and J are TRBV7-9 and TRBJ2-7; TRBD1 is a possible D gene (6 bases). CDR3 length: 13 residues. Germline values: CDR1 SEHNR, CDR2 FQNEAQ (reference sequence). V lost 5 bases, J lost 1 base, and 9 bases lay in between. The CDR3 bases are TGTGCCAGCAGCCAGGACAGTTCCTACGAGCAGTACTTC. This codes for CASSQDSSYEQYF. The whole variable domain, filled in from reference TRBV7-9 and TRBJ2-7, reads DTGVSQNPRHKITKRGQNVTFRCDPISEHNRLYWYRQTLGQGPEFLTYFQNEAQLEKSRLLSDRFSAERPKGSFSTLEIQRTEQGDSAMYLCASSQDSSYEQYFGPGTRLTVT.

The chain's CDR3 is CAISEPLRLAGTYEQYF. As DNA, the CDR3 is TGTGCCATCAGTGAGCCTCTCCGACTAGCGGGAACCTACGAGCAGTACTTC. The chain recombines TRBV10-3 with TRBJ2-7, with 11 bases aligning to TRBD2. This CDR3 contains 17 residues. Trimming took 2 bases from V and 2 from J; bases not matched to a gene: 8. CDR1 ENHRY and CDR2 SYGVKD come from the germline V gene.

The CDR3 spells CASSAWTGGINDYGYTF. CDR3 in DNA: TGTGCCAGTAGCGCCTGGACAGGGGGCATAAACGACTATGGCTACACCTTC. The rearrangement joins TRBV19 to TRBJ1-2; 11 bases line up with TRBD1. The CDR3 consists of 17 residues. CDR1 and CDR2 (germline): LNHDA, SQIVND (reference sequence). V lost 6 bases, J lost 3 bases, and 12 bases stayed unmatched.

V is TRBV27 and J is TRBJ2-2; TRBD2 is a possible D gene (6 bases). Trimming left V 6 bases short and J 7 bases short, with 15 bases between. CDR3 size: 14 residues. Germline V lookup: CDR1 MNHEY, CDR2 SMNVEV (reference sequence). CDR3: CASSREWGVGELFF. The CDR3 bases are TGTGCCAGCAGCCGCGAATGGGGGGTCGGGGAGCTGTTTTTT.

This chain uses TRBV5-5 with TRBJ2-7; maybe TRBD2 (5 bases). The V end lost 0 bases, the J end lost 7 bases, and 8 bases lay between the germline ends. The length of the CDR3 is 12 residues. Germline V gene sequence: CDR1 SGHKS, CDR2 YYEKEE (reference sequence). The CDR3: CASSLGRLEQYF. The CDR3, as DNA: TGTGCCAGCAGCTTGGGAAGACTAGAGCAGTACTTC.

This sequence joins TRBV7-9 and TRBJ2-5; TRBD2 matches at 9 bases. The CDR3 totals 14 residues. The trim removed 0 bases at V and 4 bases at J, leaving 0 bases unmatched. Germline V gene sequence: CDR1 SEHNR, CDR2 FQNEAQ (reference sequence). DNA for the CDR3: TGTGCCAGCAGCTTAGCACTAGCGGGAGAGACCCAGTACTTC. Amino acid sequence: CASSLALAGETQYF.

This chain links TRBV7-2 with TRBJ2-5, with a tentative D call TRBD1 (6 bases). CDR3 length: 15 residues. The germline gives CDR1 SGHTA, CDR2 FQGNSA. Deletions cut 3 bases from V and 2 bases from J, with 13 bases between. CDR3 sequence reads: CASSFLRQVQETQYF. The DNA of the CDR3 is TGTGCCAGCAGCTTTCTGCGACAGGTTCAAGAGACCCAGTACTTC.

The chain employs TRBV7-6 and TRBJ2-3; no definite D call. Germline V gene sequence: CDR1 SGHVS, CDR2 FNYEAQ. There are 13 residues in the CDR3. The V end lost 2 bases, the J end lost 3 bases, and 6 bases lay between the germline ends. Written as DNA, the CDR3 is TGTGCCAGCAGCTTACTTGTTACAGATACGCAGTATTTT. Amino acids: CASSLLVTDTQYF. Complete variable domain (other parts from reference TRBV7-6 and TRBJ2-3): GAGVSQSPRYKVTKRGQDVALRCDPISGHVSLYWYRQALGQGPEFLTYFNYEAQQDKSGLPNDRFSAERPEGSISTLTIQRTEQRDSAMYRCASSLLVTDTQYFGPGTRLTVL.

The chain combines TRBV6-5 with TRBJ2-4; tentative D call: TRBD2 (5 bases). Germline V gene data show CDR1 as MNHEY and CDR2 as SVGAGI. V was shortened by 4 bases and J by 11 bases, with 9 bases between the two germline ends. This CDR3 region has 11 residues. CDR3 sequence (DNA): TGTGCCAGCAGTTTAACGGGGTTTCAGTACTTC. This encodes CASSLTGFQYF.

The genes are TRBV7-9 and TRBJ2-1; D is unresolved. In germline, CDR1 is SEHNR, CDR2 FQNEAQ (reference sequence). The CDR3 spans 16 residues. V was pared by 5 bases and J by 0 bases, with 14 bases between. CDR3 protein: CASSPPGQYSYNEQFF. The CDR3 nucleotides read TGTGCCAGCAGCCCGCCCGGGCAGTACTCCTACAATGAGCAGTTCTTC.